The clone carrying this T cell receptor (beta chain) turned up a few times. What it binds is unknown. The record originates from a study of blood T cells in healthy people across ages. General study findings and limits: Naive and antigen-experienced cells were not separated, limiting conclusive comparison.

V lost 2 bases to trimming and J lost 9 bases, with 17 bases between them. The germline CDR1 and CDR2 sequences are MDHEN and SYDVKM. The CDR3 length is 15 residues. It was with a sample-barcoded 5' primer and a J-beta primer mix that a second PCR of about 6 to 12 cycles was run. Template switching added a 12-random-nucleotide identifier to every cDNA molecule. TCRdb redid the calling of the 5' RACE reads with MiXCR, one entry per CDR3 protein. Of 1.5 million to 2 million distinct CDR3 sequences listed, approximately 50% were seen once; the top ten hold over 2%. The sample was blood. The chain couples TRBV28 to TRBJ2-1; D is possibly TRBD2 (6 bases). This clonotype was sampled from a woman between 40 and 50 years old in good health. The CDR3 loop is CASSLGRGPVGEQFF. The CDR3 region has the DNA TGTGCCAGCAGTTTAGGGCGGGGCCCGGTGGGTGAGCAGTTCTTC.